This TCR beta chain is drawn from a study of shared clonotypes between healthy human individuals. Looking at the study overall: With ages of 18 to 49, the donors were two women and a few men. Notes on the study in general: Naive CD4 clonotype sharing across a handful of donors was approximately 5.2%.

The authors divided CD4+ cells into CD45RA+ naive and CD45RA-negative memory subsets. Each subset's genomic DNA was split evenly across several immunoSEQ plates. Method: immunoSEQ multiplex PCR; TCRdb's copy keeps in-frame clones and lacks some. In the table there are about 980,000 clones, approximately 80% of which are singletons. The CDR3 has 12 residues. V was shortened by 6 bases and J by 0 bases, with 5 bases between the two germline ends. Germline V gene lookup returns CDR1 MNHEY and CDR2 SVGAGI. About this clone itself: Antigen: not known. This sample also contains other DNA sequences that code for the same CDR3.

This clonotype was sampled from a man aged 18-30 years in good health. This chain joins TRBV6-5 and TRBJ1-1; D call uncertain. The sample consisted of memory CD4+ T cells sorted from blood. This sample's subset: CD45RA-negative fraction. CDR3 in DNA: TGTGCCAGCAGAACAGTGAACACTGAAGCTTTCTTT. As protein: CASRTVNTEAFF.